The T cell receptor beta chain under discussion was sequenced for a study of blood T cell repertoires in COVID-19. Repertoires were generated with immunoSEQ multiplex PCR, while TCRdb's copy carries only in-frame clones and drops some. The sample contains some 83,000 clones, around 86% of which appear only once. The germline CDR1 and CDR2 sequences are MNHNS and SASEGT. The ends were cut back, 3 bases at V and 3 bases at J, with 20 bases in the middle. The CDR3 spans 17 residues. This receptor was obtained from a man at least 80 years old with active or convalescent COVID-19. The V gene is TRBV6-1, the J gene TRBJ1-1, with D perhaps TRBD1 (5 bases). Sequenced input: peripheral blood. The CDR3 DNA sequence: TGTGCCAGCAGTGATTTGAGCATTTCTAAGGGGTACACTGAAGCTTTCTTT. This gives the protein CASSDLSISKGYTEAFF.